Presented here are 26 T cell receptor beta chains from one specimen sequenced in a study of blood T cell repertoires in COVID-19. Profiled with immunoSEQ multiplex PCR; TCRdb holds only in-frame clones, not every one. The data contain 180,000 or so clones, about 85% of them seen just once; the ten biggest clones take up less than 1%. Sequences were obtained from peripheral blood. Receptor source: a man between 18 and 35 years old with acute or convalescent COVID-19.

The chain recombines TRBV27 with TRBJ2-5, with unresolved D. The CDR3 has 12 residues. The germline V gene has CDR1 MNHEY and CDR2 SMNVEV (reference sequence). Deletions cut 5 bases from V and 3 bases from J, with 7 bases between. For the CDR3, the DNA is TGTGCCAGCAGTCTAAAGAAAGAGACCCAGTACTTC. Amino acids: CASSLKKETQYF.

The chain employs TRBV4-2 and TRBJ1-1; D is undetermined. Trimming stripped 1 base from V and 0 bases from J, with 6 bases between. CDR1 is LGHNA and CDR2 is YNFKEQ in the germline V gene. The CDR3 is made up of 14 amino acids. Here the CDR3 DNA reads TGTGCCAGCAGCCAAGCAAGCTTGAACACTGAAGCTTTCTTT. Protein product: CASSQASLNTEAFF.

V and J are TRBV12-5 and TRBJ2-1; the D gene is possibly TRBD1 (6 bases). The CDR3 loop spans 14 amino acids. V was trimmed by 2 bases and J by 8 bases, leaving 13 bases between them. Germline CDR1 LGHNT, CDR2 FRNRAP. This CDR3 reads CASGLIGGLDEQFF. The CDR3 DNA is TGTGCTAGTGGTTTGATAGGGGGTTTAGATGAGCAGTTCTTC. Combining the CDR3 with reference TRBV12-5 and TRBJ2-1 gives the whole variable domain DARVTQTPRHKVTEMGQEVTMRCQPILGHNTVFWYRQTMMQGLELLAYFRNRAPLDDSGMPKDRFSAEMPDATLATLKIQPSEPRDSAVYFCASGLIGGLDEQFFGPGTRLTVL.

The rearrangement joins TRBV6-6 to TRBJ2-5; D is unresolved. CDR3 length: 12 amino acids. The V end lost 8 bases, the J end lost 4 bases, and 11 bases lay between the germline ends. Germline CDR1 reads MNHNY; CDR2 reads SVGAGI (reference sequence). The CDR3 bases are TGTGCCAGCGGAAATAGCCGAGAGACCCAGTACTTC. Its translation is CASGNSRETQYF.

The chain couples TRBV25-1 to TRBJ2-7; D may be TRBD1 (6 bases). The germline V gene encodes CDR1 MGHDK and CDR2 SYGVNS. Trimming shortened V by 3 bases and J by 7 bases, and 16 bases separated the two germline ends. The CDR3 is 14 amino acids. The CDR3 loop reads CASSDLYRVREQYF. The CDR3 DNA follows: TGTGCCAGCAGTGATCTCTACAGGGTTCGGGAGCAGTACTTC.

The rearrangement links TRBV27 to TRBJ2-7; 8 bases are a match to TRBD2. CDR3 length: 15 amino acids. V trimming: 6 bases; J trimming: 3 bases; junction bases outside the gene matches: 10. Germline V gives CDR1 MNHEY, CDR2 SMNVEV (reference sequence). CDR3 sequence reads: CASSRFTSGNYEQYF. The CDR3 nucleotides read TGTGCCAGCAGCCGGTTTACTAGCGGAAACTACGAGCAGTACTTC.

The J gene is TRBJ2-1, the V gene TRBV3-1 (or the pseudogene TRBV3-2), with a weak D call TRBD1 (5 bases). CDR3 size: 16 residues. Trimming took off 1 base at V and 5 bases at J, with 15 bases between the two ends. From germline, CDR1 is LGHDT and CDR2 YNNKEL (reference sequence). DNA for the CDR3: TGTGCCAGCAGCCAAGTTGGCGGCAGGGCTAACAATGAGCAGTTCTTC. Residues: CASSQVGGRANNEQFF.

The CDR3: CARARGGEPYNEQFF. CDR3 DNA sequence: TGCGCCAGGGCAAGAGGGGGAGAGCCATACAATGAGCAGTTCTTC. This chain links TRBV10-2 with TRBJ2-1; a weak D match, TRBD1 (6 bases). The CDR3 is 15 residues long. Trimming stripped 9 bases from V and 4 bases from J, with 19 bases between. Germline V CDR1 and CDR2: WSHSY, SAAADI.

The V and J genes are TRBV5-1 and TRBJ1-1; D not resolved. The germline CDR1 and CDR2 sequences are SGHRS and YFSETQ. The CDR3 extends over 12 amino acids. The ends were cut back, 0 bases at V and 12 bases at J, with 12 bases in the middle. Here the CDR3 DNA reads TGCGCCAGCAGCTTGGTAGAGGGAAGGACTTTCTTT. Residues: CASSLVEGRTFF.

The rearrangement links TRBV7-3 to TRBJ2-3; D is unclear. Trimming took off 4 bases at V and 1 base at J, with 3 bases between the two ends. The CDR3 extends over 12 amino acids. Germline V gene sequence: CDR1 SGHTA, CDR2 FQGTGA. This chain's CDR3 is CASSSGTDTQYF. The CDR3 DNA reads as TGTGCCAGCAGCTCAGGCACAGATACGCAGTATTTT.

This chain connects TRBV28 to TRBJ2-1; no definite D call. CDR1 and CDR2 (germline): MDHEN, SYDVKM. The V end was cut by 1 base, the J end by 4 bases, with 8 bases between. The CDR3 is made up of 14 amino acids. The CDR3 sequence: CASSLLVSYNEQFF. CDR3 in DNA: TGTGCCAGCAGTTTATTGGTTAGTTACAATGAGCAGTTCTTC.

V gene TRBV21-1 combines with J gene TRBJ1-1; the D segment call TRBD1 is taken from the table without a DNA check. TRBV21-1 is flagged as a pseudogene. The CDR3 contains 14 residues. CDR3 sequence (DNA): TGTGCCAGCAGCCCTCGCGACAGGGACCTTGAAGCTTTCTTT. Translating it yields CASSPRDRDLEAFF.

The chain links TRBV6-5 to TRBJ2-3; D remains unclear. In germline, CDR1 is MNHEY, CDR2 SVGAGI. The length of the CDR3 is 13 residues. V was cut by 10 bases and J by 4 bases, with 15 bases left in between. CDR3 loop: CATARKRPDTQYF. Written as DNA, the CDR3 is TGTGCCACCGCGCGAAAGAGGCCAGATACGCAGTATTTT.

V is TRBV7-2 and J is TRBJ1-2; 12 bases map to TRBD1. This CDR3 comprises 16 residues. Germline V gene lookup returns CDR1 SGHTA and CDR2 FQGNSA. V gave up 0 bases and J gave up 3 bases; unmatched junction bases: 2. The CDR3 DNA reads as TGTGCCAGCAGCTTAGCCGGGACAGGGGGCGACTATGGCTACACCTTC. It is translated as CASSLAGTGGDYGYTF.

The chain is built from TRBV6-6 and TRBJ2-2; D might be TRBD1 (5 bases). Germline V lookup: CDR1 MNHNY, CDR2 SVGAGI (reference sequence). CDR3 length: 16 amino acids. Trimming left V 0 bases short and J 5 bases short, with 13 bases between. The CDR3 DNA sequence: TGTGCCAGCAGTTACTCGGGGCAGGGTGCGACCGGGGAGCTGTTTTTT. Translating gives CASSYSGQGATGELFF.

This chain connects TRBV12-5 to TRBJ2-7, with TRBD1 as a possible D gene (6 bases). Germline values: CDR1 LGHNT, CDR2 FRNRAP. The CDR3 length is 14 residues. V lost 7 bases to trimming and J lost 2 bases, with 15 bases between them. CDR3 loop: CASALGTHPYEQYV. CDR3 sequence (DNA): TGTGCTAGTGCCCTTGGGACACACCCCTACGAGCAGTACGTC.

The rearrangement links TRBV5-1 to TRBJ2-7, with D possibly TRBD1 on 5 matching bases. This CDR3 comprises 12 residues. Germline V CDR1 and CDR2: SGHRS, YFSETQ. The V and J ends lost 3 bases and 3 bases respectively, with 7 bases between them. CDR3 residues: CASSYDSYEQYF. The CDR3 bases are TGCGCCAGCAGCTACGACAGCTACGAGCAGTACTTC.

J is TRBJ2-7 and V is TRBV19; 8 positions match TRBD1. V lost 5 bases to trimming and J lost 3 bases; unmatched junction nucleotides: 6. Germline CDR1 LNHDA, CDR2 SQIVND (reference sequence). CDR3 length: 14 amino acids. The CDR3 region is CASSSTGGIYEQYF. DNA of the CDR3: TGTGCCAGTAGTTCAACAGGGGGGATCTACGAGCAGTACTTC.

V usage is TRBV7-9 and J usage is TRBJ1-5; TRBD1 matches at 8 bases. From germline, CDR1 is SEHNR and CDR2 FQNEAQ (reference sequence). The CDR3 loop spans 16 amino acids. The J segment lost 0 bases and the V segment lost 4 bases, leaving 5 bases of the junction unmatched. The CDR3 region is CASSWGTGSSNQPQHF. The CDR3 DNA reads TGTGCCAGCAGCTGGGGGACAGGATCTAGCAATCAGCCCCAGCATTTT.

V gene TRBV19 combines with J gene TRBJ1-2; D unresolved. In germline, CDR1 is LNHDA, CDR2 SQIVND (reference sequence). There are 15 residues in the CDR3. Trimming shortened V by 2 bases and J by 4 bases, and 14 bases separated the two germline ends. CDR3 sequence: CASSIPGYNSYGYTF. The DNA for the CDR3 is TGTGCCAGTAGTATACCGGGGTACAACAGCTATGGCTACACCTTC.

The CDR3, as DNA: TGTGCCAGCAGCCCAGGAGGGGGCCGCTCACCCCTCCACTTT. Protein product: CASSPGGGRSPLHF. This chain uses TRBV5-4 with TRBJ1-6, with 7 bases identical to TRBD1. The CDR3 spans 14 residues. V trimming: 4 bases; J trimming: 10 bases; junction bases outside the gene matches: 8. Germline CDR1 SGHNT, CDR2 YYREEE (reference sequence).

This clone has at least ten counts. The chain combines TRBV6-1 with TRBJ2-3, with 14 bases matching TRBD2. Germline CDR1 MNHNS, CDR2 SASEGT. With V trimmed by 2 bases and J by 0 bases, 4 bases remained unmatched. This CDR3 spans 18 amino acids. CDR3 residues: CASSEKRTSGGSTDTQYF. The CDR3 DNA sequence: TGTGCCAGCAGTGAAAAGCGGACTAGCGGGGGGAGCACAGATACGCAGTATTTT.

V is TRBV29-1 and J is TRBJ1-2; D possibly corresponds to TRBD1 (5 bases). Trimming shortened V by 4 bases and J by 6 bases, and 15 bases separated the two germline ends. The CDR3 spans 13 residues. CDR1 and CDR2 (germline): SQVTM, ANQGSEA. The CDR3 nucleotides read TGCAGCGTTGTCGGAGACAGTGAGAATGGCTACACCTTC. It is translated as CSVVGDSENGYTF.

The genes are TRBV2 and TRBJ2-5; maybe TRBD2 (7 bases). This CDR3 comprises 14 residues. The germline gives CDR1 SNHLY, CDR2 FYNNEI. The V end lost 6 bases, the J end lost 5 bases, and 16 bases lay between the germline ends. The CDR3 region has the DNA TGTGCCAGCAGAATCGGGGGGCAGACGGAGACCCAGTACTTC. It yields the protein CASRIGGQTETQYF.

The DNA for the CDR3 is TGCGCCAGCAGCCCCCTCCCTAGGAGGGCCAAGGATAATTCACCCCTCCACTTT. Translating gives CASSPLPRRAKDNSPLHF. The chain recombines TRBV4-1 with TRBJ1-6; D call uncertain. Germline V lookup: CDR1 MGHRA, CDR2 YSYEKL. CDR3 size: 18 residues. The V and J ends lost 4 bases and 5 bases respectively, with 21 bases between them.

The CDR3 DNA reads TGTGCCAGCAGTCGTCAGGCTCCCTACGAGCAGTACGTC. Its translation is CASSRQAPYEQYV. The V and J genes are TRBV2 and TRBJ2-7, with no clear D. Trimming pared 5 bases from V and 2 bases from J, leaving 10 bases between. In germline, CDR1 is SNHLY, CDR2 FYNNEI. CDR3 size: 13 residues.